The next 17 T cell receptor beta chains were all read from a single sample in a study of spatial heterogeneity in lung cancer. Their specific antigens are unknown. TCRdb itself ran the 5' RACE reads through MiXCR, one entry per CDR3 protein. The data show roughly 5,700 distinct CDR3 sequences, with around an eighth seen just once and roughly 15% held by the top ten. The time point here: sample taken at primary tumor resection. Study results and caveats: Tumors with more nonsynonymous mutations had more expanded intratumoral alpha and beta TCRs.

The specimen was lung tumor tissue, collected at surgery. These receptors all come from a female donor with early-stage non-small cell lung cancer.

This clonotype is classed as medium-sized. The chain employs TRBV6-2 or TRBV6-3 and TRBJ2-7; maybe TRBD1 (5 bases). V dropped 6 bases and J dropped 3 bases, with 6 bases sitting between them. The CDR3 runs 11 residues. From germline, CDR1 is MNHEY and CDR2 SVGEGT. Here the CDR3 DNA reads TGTGCCAGCAGACAGGACTACGAGCAGTACGTC. Its protein is CASRQDYEQYV.

The chain combines TRBV12-3 or TRBV12-4 with TRBJ1-1; no definite D call. CDR3 length: 11 amino acids. The germline V and J ends were trimmed by 5 bases and 8 bases, with 9 bases remaining between them. CDR3 amino acids: CASSRRGEAFF. The CDR3 nucleotides are TGTGCCAGCAGTAGGAGAGGGGAAGCTTTCTTT.

This clonotype was recorded many times. This rearrangement joins TRBV7-2 to TRBJ2-1, with D tentatively TRBD1 (6 bases). Germline CDR1 reads SGHTA; CDR2 reads FQGNSA. V dropped 5 bases and J dropped 7 bases, with 18 bases sitting between them. The CDR3 loop spans 15 amino acids. In DNA, the CDR3 is TGTGCCAGCAGCGCGGACAGTCATCAAAGGAATGAGCAGTTCTTC. This codes for CASSADSHQRNEQFF.

This clonotype was counted ten times or more. J is TRBJ1-1 and V is TRBV2; TRBD1 is a possible D gene (6 bases). From germline, CDR1 is SNHLY and CDR2 FYNNEI. Trimming stripped 10 bases from V and 1 base from J, with 13 bases between. The CDR3 is made up of 13 amino acids. DNA of the CDR3: TGTGCCACTAAAGAGGACAGGAACACTGAAGCTTTCTTT. It specifies CATKEDRNTEAFF.

This clonotype rates as medium-sized. V is TRBV4-1 and J is TRBJ2-1; D remains unclear. Trimming left V 1 base short and J 3 bases short, with 13 bases between. From germline, CDR1 is MGHRA and CDR2 YSYEKL. CDR3 size: 16 residues. The CDR3 region is CASSQVLIMGYNEQFF. The CDR3 DNA reads TGCGCCAGCAGCCAAGTTTTGATCATGGGCTACAATGAGCAGTTCTTC.

This clonotype was recorded at least ten times. The gene calls are TRBV7-2 and TRBJ2-3; 11 bases agree with TRBD2. The V gene's germline CDR1 is SGHTA and CDR2 FQGNSA. This CDR3 contains 16 residues. Germline trimming cut 5 bases from V and 0 bases from J; bases unmatched to any gene: 4. The CDR3 DNA follows: TGTGCCAGCAGCCAGGGACTAGCGGTTAGCACAGATACGCAGTATTTT. As protein: CASSQGLAVSTDTQYF.

This clonotype is deemed medium-sized. CDR3: CASSLGAMDSSMQYF. The CDR3 coding sequence is TGTGCCAGCAGTTTAGGGGCCATGGACAGTTCGATGCAGTATTTT. This chain links TRBV28 with TRBJ2-3; possible D gene TRBD1, 6 bases. CDR3 length: 15 residues. Looked up from germline, CDR1 is MDHEN and CDR2 is SYDVKM. V lost 2 bases and J 11 bases, leaving 20 bases between the germline ends. Full variable domain (rest looked up from reference TRBV28 and TRBJ2-3): DVKVTQSSRYLVKRTGEKVFLECVQDMDHENMFWYRQDPGLGLRLIYFSYDVKMKEKGDIPEGYSVSREKKERFSLILESASTNQTSMYLCASSLGAMDSSMQYFGPGTRLTVL.

This clonotype was found many times. V and J are TRBV11-2 and TRBJ2-3; D is perhaps TRBD2 (5 bases). CDR3 length: 15 amino acids. V shed 1 base and J shed 0 bases, with 8 bases lying between them. The V gene's germline CDR1 is SGHAT and CDR2 FQNNGV. Written as DNA, the CDR3 is TGTGCCAGCAGCTTAGTCCCGGGGAGCACAGATACGCAGTATTTT. Encoded protein: CASSLVPGSTDTQYF.

The chain joins TRBV25-1 to TRBJ2-1; D gene uncertain. The germline V gene encodes CDR1 MGHDK and CDR2 SYGVNS. CDR3 size: 15 residues. V lost 2 bases and J 5 bases, leaving 13 bases between the germline ends. CDR3 DNA: TGTGCCAGCAGTGAACTGGACCAACACCACAATGAGCAGTTCTTC. Translation gives CASSELDQHHNEQFF.

The rearrangement links TRBV6-6 to TRBJ1-5; tentatively, D is TRBD1 (6 bases). Germline lookup yields CDR1 MNHNY and CDR2 SVGAGI (reference sequence). Trimming removed 5 bases at V and 9 bases at J, with 8 bases between. The CDR3 is 11 amino acids. The CDR3 protein is CASSTGRPQHF. The DNA for the CDR3 is TGTGCCAGCAGTACAGGGCGGCCCCAGCATTTT.

V gene TRBV27 combines with J gene TRBJ2-4; 14 nucleotides agree with TRBD2. Germline trimming cut 4 bases from V and 7 bases from J; bases unmatched to any gene: 6. The CDR3 spans 16 residues. Germline V gene lookup returns CDR1 MNHEY and CDR2 SMNVEV (reference sequence). The CDR3 coding sequence is TGTGCCAGCAGTTCCCCCCGACTAGCGGGAGGGAACATTCAGTACTTC. Amino acid sequence: CASSSPRLAGGNIQYF.

This clonotype has more than one count but fewer than ten. CDR3 in amino acids: CSVDREPMGYTF. The DNA for the CDR3 is TGCAGCGTTGATAGGGAACCCATGGGCTACACCTTC. The chain recombines TRBV29-1 with TRBJ1-2, with no clear D. Germline V CDR1 and CDR2: SQVTM, ANQGSEA. V lost 3 bases to trimming and J lost 8 bases, with 13 bases between them. There are 12 residues in the CDR3.

By share, this clonotype ranks as medium-sized (0.01 to 0.1%). V gene TRBV3-1 combines with J gene TRBJ2-5; D might be TRBD1 or TRBD2, each matching 5 bases. CDR1 is LGHDT, CDR2 YNNKEL, per germline (reference sequence). V lost 7 bases and J 0 bases, leaving 21 bases between the germline ends. This CDR3 is 17 amino acids long. CDR3 residues: CASTRLGLSGYQETQYF. CDR3 DNA: TGTGCCAGCACCCGGTTGGGGCTAAGCGGATACCAAGAGACCCAGTACTTC.

Sample share makes this clonotype medium-sized. The genes are TRBV3-1 and TRBJ2-7; 11 bases fit TRBD2. The CDR3 loop spans 20 amino acids. V was pared by 0 bases and J by 2 bases, with 15 bases of the junction left unmatched. From germline, CDR1 is LGHDT and CDR2 YNNKEL (reference sequence). The CDR3 sequence: CASSQDSPGLAAIVPYEQYF. CDR3 sequence (DNA): TGTGCCAGCAGCCAAGATTCGCCGGGACTAGCGGCCATAGTTCCCTACGAGCAGTACTTC.

This clonotype appeared many times. The chain links TRBV27 to TRBJ1-6; 9 bases are a match to TRBD1. The V gene's germline CDR1 is MNHEY and CDR2 SMNVEV (reference sequence). The ends lost 6 bases at V and 8 bases at J; junction bases unmatched: 2. The CDR3 runs 13 residues. CDR3 DNA: TGTGCCAGCAGCCGGGACAGGGATTCACCCCTCCACTTT. This codes for CASSRDRDSPLHF.

By sample share, this clonotype is medium-sized. This chain connects TRBV6-4 to TRBJ2-2, with 12 bases matching TRBD2. V shed 9 bases and J 4 bases; nucleotides not matched to a gene: 0. Germline V gene lookup returns CDR1 MRHNA and CDR2 SNTAGT. The CDR3 has 13 residues. The CDR3 nucleotides are TGTGCCAGGACTAGCGGGAGCACCGGGGAGCTGTTTTTT. Translating gives CARTSGSTGELFF.

This clonotype is medium-sized by share. The V call is TRBV7-9, the J call TRBJ1-6; 9 bases fit TRBD1. Losses at the gene ends were 5 bases for V and 3 bases for J; bases not matched to a gene: 5. The CDR3 loop spans 16 amino acids. Germline V gene lookup returns CDR1 SEHNR and CDR2 FQNEAQ (reference sequence). The CDR3 loop reads CASSQGQGFYNSPLHF. DNA of the CDR3: TGTGCCAGCAGCCAGGGACAGGGATTCTATAATTCACCCCTCCACTTT.